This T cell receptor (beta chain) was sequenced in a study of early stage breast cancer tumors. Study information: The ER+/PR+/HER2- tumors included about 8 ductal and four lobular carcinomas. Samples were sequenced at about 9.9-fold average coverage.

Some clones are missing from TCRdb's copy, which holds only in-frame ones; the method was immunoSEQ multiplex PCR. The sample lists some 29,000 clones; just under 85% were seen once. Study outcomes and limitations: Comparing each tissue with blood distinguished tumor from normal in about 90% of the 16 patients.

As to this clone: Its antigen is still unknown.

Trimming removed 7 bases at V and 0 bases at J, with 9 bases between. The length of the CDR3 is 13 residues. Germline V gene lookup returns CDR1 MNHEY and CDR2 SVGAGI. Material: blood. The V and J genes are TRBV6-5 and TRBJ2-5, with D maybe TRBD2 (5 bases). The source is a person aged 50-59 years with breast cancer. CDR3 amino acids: CASKDSNQETQYF. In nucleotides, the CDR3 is TGTGCCAGCAAGGACTCTAACCAAGAGACCCAGTACTTC.